Below, 16 T cell receptor beta chains from the same sample are listed, as sequenced in a study of blood T cell repertoires in COVID-19. TCRdb's copy holds only in-frame clones and misses some; the assay was immunoSEQ multiplex PCR. There are roughly 90,000 clones in the sample; approximately 85% occur only once, and around 11% lies in the top ten. The sequencing input was peripheral blood. These receptors all stem from a human donor in a cohort sampled during active COVID-19.

The chain carries TRBV7-3 and TRBJ1-1; TRBD1 matches 11 bases. Germline values: CDR1 SGHTA, CDR2 FQGTGA. There are 16 residues in the CDR3. The V and J ends lost 1 base and 1 base, in that order; junction bases with no gene match: 2. CDR3 in DNA: TGTGCCAGCAGCTTAAGGACAGGGGGCACGAACACTGAAGCTTTCTTT. Translation gives CASSLRTGGTNTEAFF.

The chain employs TRBV5-4 and TRBJ2-2, with 14 bases aligning to TRBD2. The CDR3 sequence is 18 residues long. The V gene end was trimmed by 4 bases and the J gene end by 4 bases; junction bases not matched to a gene: 9. Looked up from germline, CDR1 is SGHNT and CDR2 is YYREEE (reference sequence). CDR3 residues: CASSPGLAGVGVTGELFF. As DNA, the CDR3 is TGTGCCAGCAGCCCGGGACTAGCGGGAGTGGGGGTCACCGGGGAGCTGTTTTTT.

CDR3: CASSRSGQGKRSYGYTF. The CDR3 coding sequence is TGTGCCAGTTCCCGCTCCGGACAGGGGAAAAGGAGCTATGGCTACACCTTC. The chain uses TRBV27 and TRBJ1-2; TRBD1 agrees at 9 bases. J gave up 4 bases and V 9 bases, and 18 bases lay outside the gene matches. Per the germline V gene, CDR1 is MNHEY and CDR2 is SMNVEV (reference sequence). The CDR3 sequence is 17 residues long.

The CDR3 reads CASSPLVSLAGIISGANVLTF. The CDR3 coding sequence is TGTGCCAGCTCACCTCTAGTTTCACTAGCGGGGATCATCTCTGGGGCCAACGTCCTGACTTTC. This rearrangement joins TRBV18 to TRBJ2-6; 10 bases match TRBD2. Germline V CDR1 and CDR2: KGHSH, LQKENI. J gave up 0 bases and V 3 bases, and 14 bases lay outside the gene matches. The CDR3 is 21 residues long.

The V gene is TRBV19, the J gene TRBJ2-2, with D maybe TRBD1 (5 bases). This CDR3 region has 15 residues. Trimming took off 5 bases at V and 4 bases at J, with 14 bases between the two ends. Germline V lookup: CDR1 LNHDA, CDR2 SQIVND (reference sequence). CDR3 in amino acids: CASSVTGDSTGELFF. The DNA for the CDR3 is TGTGCCAGTAGTGTAACAGGTGACTCCACCGGGGAGCTGTTTTTT.

The gene calls are TRBV7-3 and TRBJ2-1; D might be TRBD2 (6 bases). Germline values: CDR1 SGHTA, CDR2 FQGTGA. Trimming removed 3 bases from V and 5 bases from J, with 11 bases in between. This CDR3 has 14 residues. In DNA, the CDR3 is TGTGCCAGCAGCTTGGGAGGTTCCGACAATGAGCAGTTCTTC. Residues: CASSLGGSDNEQFF. Full variable domain (rest looked up from reference TRBV7-3 and TRBJ2-1): GAGVSQTPSNKVTEKGKYVELRCDPISGHTALYWYRQSLGQGPEFLIYFQGTGAADDSGLPNDRFFAVRPEGSVSTLKIQRTERGDSAVYLCASSLGGSDNEQFFGPGTRLTVL.

The chain employs TRBV6-5 and TRBJ2-5; 8 bases map to TRBD1. J gave up 1 base and V 8 bases, and 0 bases lay outside the gene matches. Germline values: CDR1 MNHEY, CDR2 SVGAGI. The CDR3 consists of 12 residues. For the CDR3, the DNA is TGTGCCAGCGACAGGGGCCAAGAGACCCAGTACTTC. This translates into CASDRGQETQYF.

The V call is TRBV6-5, the J call TRBJ2-1; no reliable D call. Germline CDR1 reads MNHEY; CDR2 reads SVGAGI. V was trimmed by 6 bases and J by 2 bases, leaving 5 bases between them. The CDR3 covers 12 residues. The CDR3 DNA is TGTGCCAGCAGGGCGGCCTACAATGAGCAGTTCTTC. This codes for CASRAAYNEQFF.

The rearrangement links TRBV4-2 to TRBJ2-4; TRBD2 agrees at 8 bases. V was pared by 4 bases and J by 6 bases, with 5 bases of the junction left unmatched. The CDR3 extends over 14 amino acids. Per germline, CDR1 LGHNA and CDR2 YNFKEQ. CDR3 bases: TGTGCCAGCAGCCGAATGAGCGGGGGAAACATTCAGTACTTC. As protein: CASSRMSGGNIQYF.

V gene TRBV6-2 or TRBV6-3 combines with J gene TRBJ1-3; D is unresolved. V lost 3 bases, J lost 0 bases, and 9 bases lay in between. The CDR3 runs 15 residues. The germline CDR1 and CDR2 sequences are MNHEY and SVGEGT. This chain's CDR3 is CASSYFGRSGNTIYF. The CDR3 region has the DNA TGTGCCAGCAGTTATTTTGGCCGCTCTGGAAACACCATATATTTT.

The chain employs TRBV27 and TRBJ2-3; TRBD1 aligns across 7 bases. After removal of 5 bases from V and 0 bases from J, the junction contained 8 bases not matched to a gene. Germline CDR1 reads MNHEY; CDR2 reads SMNVEV (reference sequence). This CDR3 has 16 amino acids. The CDR3 DNA is TGTGCCAGCAGTCCGAACAGGGGCGCTAGCACAGATACGCAGTATTTT. Translated, it gives CASSPNRGASTDTQYF.

This clone was seen more than once but under ten times. The chain couples TRBV9 to TRBJ2-1; D is possibly TRBD1 (6 bases). The V gene lost 3 bases and the J gene lost 4 bases, with 17 bases spanning the gap. Per germline, CDR1 SGDLS and CDR2 YYNGEE. This CDR3 is built from 16 residues. The CDR3 nucleotides read TGTGCCAGCAGCGGAAATGACAGGTTCCTTTACAATGAGCAGTTCTTC. Its translation is CASSGNDRFLYNEQFF.

The chain uses TRBV28 and TRBJ2-7; D possibly corresponds to TRBD1 (6 bases). Per the germline V gene, CDR1 is MDHEN and CDR2 is SYDVKM. The V gene lost 2 bases and the J gene lost 4 bases, with 12 bases spanning the gap. The CDR3 is 14 amino acids. The CDR3, as DNA: TGTGCCAGCAGTTTAGTCCCGGGACAATACGAGCAGTACTTC. Amino acid sequence: CASSLVPGQYEQYF.

The rearrangement joins TRBV5-1 to TRBJ2-7, with D possibly matching TRBD1 (6 bases). From germline, CDR1 is SGHRS and CDR2 YFSETQ. V gave up 2 bases and J gave up 6 bases, with 12 bases separating them. This CDR3 is 13 amino acids long. The CDR3 loop reads CASSFRDNGEQYF. In DNA form, the CDR3 reads TGCGCCAGCAGCTTCCGGGACAATGGCGAGCAGTACTTC. Filled out from reference TRBV5-1 and TRBJ2-7, the complete variable domain reads KAGVTQTPRYLIKTRGQQVTLSCSPISGHRSVSWYQQTPGQGLQFLFEYFSETQRNKGNFPGRFSGRQFSNSRSEMNVSTLELGDSALYLCASSFRDNGEQYFGPGTRLTVT.

The chain employs TRBV10-3 and TRBJ2-3; a weak D match, TRBD2 (6 bases). CDR1 is ENHRY and CDR2 is SYGVKD in the germline V gene. Trimming cost V 8 bases and J 5 bases, with 17 bases left between them. The CDR3 length is 14 residues. Here the CDR3 DNA reads TGTGCCATCTCCCCTGCGGGGAAGGGAGATACGCAGTATTTT. It is translated as CAISPAGKGDTQYF.

The chain links TRBV9 to TRBJ2-3; 8 bases are shared with TRBD2. The trim removed 2 bases at V and 11 bases at J, leaving 10 bases unmatched. There are 14 residues in the CDR3. The germline CDR1 and CDR2 sequences are SGDLS and YYNGEE. CDR3 region: CASSVRGNLAGQYF. The CDR3 nucleotides read TGTGCCAGCAGCGTTCGAGGGAACCTAGCGGGGCAGTATTTT.